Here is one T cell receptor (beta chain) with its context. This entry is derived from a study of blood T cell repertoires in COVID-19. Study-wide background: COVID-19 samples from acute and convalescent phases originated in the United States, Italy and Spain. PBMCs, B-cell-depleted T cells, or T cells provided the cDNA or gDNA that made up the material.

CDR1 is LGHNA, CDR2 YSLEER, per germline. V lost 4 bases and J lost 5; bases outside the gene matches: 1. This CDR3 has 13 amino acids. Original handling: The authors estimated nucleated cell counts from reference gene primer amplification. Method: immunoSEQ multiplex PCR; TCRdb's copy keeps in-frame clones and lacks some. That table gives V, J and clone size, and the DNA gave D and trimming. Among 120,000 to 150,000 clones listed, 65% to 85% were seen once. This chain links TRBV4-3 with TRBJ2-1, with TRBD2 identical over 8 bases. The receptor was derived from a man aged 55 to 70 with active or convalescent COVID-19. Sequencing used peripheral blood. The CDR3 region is CASSPGLDNEQFF. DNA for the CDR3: TGCGCCAGCAGCCCGGGACTAGACAATGAGCAGTTCTTC.